The rows below give T cell receptor beta chains drawn from one sample of a study of cytomegalovirus exposure and HLA in healthy donors. This table comes from immunoSEQ multiplex PCR, and its TCRdb copy is limited to in-frame clones, with some not included. The repertoire holds 90,000 to 100,000 clones, more than 70% seen once, with roughly 7.1% in the top ten. The sequenced material came from PBMCs. All receptors derive from a female donor in good health and CMV-seronegative. CDR3s include the opening cysteine and the closing phenylalanine or tryptophan. Fields, in order: clone size, J gene, D gene, V gene, CDR3 DNA, CDR3 protein. The D gene is left open where the match is weak. Clone size is not always given. Where it is, it says once, few, many or a class for expanded clones.

abundance: .
j_gene: TRBJ2-7
d_gene: TRBD2
v_gene: TRBV27
CDR3nt: TGTGCCAGCAGCCCACGGGGGGTGTCCTACGAGCAGTACTTC
CDR3aa: CASSPRGVSYEQYF

abundance: .
j_gene: TRBJ1-1
d_gene: .
v_gene: TRBV5-7
CDR3nt: TGTGCCAGCAGCCTTTTAAATATGAACACTGAAGCTTTCTTT
CDR3aa: CASSLLNMNTEAFF

abundance: .
j_gene: TRBJ1-5
d_gene: .
v_gene: TRBV28
CDR3nt: TGTGCCAGCAGGATGCACCATGGGCCTAATCAGCCCCAGCATTTT
CDR3aa: CASRMHHGPNQPQHF

abundance: once
j_gene: TRBJ2-7
d_gene: TRBD2
v_gene: TRBV7-9
CDR3nt: TGTGCCAGCAGCTTGAAGGCTAGCGGGAGTTACGAGCAGTACTTC
CDR3aa: CASSLKASGSYEQYF

abundance: few
j_gene: TRBJ2-7
d_gene: .
v_gene: TRBV29-1
CDR3nt: TGCAGCGTCCGACAGACCTACGAGCAGTACTTC
CDR3aa: CSVRQTYEQYF

abundance: .
j_gene: TRBJ1-5
d_gene: .
v_gene: TRBV6-1
CDR3nt: TGTGCCAGCAGTGAAGTCCAGGGAAGGCAGCCCCAGCATTTT
CDR3aa: CASSEVQGRQPQHF

abundance: .
j_gene: TRBJ1-6
d_gene: TRBD1
v_gene: TRBV11-3
CDR3nt: TGTGCCAGCAGCTCCAGGGGGGATTCACCCCTCCACTTT
CDR3aa: CASSSRGDSPLHF

abundance: .
j_gene: TRBJ2-7
d_gene: TRBD1
v_gene: TRBV7-8
CDR3nt: TGTGCCAGCAGCTACGGGACAGTCAAATCGGCCTACGAGCAGTACTTC
CDR3aa: CASSYGTVKSAYEQYF

abundance: .
j_gene: TRBJ2-2
d_gene: TRBD2
v_gene: TRBV7-3
CDR3nt: TGTGCCAGCAGCTTATCTAGCGGTAACACCGGGGAGCTGTTTTTT
CDR3aa: CASSLSSGNTGELFF

abundance: .
j_gene: TRBJ2-7
d_gene: .
v_gene: TRBV28
CDR3nt: TGTGCCAGCAGCCCTAGAACTACTAGAAACGAGCAGTACTTC
CDR3aa: CASSPRTTRNEQYF

abundance: .
j_gene: TRBJ1-1
d_gene: TRBD1
v_gene: TRBV27
CDR3nt: TGTGCCAGCAGTTTATCGGGACAGGGATGGAACACTGAAGCTTTCTTT
CDR3aa: CASSLSGQGWNTEAFF

abundance: .
j_gene: TRBJ2-2
d_gene: TRBD2
v_gene: TRBV4-2
CDR3nt: TGTGCCAGCAGCCAAGAAAGTGGTGCGGGACTAGCGGCCGGGGAGCTGTTTTTT
CDR3aa: CASSQESGAGLAAGELFF

abundance: .
j_gene: TRBJ1-6
d_gene: TRBD1
v_gene: TRBV5-7
CDR3nt: TGTGCCAGCAGCATCATACGGGACAGCAATTCACCCCTCCACTTT
CDR3aa: CASSIIRDSNSPLHF

abundance: .
j_gene: TRBJ2-7
d_gene: .
v_gene: TRBV19
CDR3nt: TGTGCCAGTAGTGACCAGGGGTCAACCTACGAGCAGTACTTC
CDR3aa: CASSDQGSTYEQYF

abundance: .
j_gene: TRBJ2-7
d_gene: .
v_gene: TRBV27
CDR3nt: TGTGCCAGCAACGAACAGGGTGGCGAGCAGTACTTC
CDR3aa: CASNEQGGEQYF

abundance: few
j_gene: TRBJ2-7
d_gene: TRBD2
v_gene: TRBV5-6
CDR3nt: TGTGCCAGCAGCTTGACAGGACTAGCGGGAGACTACGAGCAGTACTTC
CDR3aa: CASSLTGLAGDYEQYF

abundance: .
j_gene: TRBJ1-2
d_gene: .
v_gene: TRBV15
CDR3nt: TGTGCCACCTGGGGGGGGCCTGACTATGGCTACACCTTC
CDR3aa: CATWGGPDYGYTF